This T cell receptor (beta chain) emerged from a study of OX40 agonist ivuxolimab in advanced cancers. Whole-study findings and limits: Researchers report that CD8+ T cells had, on average, more expanded clones than CD4+. At doses 0.1 to 3.0 mg/kg, CD4+ and CD8+ clones expanded.

From germline, CDR1 is MNHNY and CDR2 SVGAGI (reference sequence). The CDR3 spans 13 residues. The V and J ends lost 0 bases and 6 bases respectively, with 5 bases between them. This clone was detected a few times. Its specificity is unknown. TCRdb keeps only in-frame clones here, not all; method: immunoSEQ multiplex PCR. In the table there are some 13,000 clones, less than 85% of which are singletons. This TCR derives from an adult with an advanced solid tumor such as melanoma, head and neck, liver or kidney cancer. The rearrangement links TRBV6-6 to TRBJ2-2, with no clear D. Source: CD4+ or CD8+ T cells sorted from blood, taken in a trial of the OX40 agonist ivuxolimab. The CDR3 DNA follows: TGTGCCAGCAGTTACTCGATTGCCGGGGAGCTGTTTTTT. Translation: CASSYSIAGELFF.